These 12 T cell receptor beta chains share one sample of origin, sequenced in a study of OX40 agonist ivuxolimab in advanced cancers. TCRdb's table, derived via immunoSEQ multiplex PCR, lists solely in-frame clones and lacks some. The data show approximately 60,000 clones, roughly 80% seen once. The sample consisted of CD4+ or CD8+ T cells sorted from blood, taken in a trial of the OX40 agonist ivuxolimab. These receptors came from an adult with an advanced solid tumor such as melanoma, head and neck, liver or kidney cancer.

The CDR3 nucleotides read TGTGCCATCAGCGGGACAGGGGACACCGGGGAGCTGTTTTTT. As protein: CAISGTGDTGELFF. The genes are TRBV10-3 and TRBJ2-2; 10 nucleotides line up with TRBD1. Trimming removed 6 bases from V and 3 bases from J; junction bases left unmatched: 1. Germline lookup yields CDR1 ENHRY and CDR2 SYGVKD. The CDR3 contains 14 residues.

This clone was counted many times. In nucleotides, the CDR3 is TGTGCCTGGAAAAGGGTAAATAGAGGGAATCAGCCCCAGCATTTT. Protein product: CAWKRVNRGNQPQHF. The J gene is TRBJ1-5, the V gene TRBV30; D uncertain. Looked up from germline, CDR1 is GTSNPN and CDR2 is SVGIG (reference sequence). V was cut by 4 bases and J by 4 bases, with 17 bases left in between. This CDR3 is 15 amino acids long. The full variable domain, with the rest looked up from reference TRBV30 and TRBJ1-5, is SQTIHQWPATLVQPVGSPLSLECTVEGTSNPNLYWYRQAAGRGLQLLFYSVGIGQISSEVPQNLSASRPQDRQFILSSKKLLLSDSGFYLCAWKRVNRGNQPQHFGDGTRLSIL.

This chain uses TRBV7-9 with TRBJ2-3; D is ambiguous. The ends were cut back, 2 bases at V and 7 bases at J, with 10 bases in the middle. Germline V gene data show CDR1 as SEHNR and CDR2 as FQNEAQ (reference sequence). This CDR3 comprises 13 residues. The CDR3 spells CASSLSGPYTQYF. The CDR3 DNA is TGTGCCAGCAGCTTATCGGGCCCTTATACGCAGTATTTT.

The chain's CDR3 is CASSRDGVDGYTF. The CDR3 nucleotides read TGTGCCAGCAGCCGGGACGGAGTCGATGGCTACACCTTC. V gene TRBV11-1 combines with J gene TRBJ1-2; TRBD1 is a possible D gene (5 bases). V was pared by 5 bases and J by 6 bases, with 13 bases between. The CDR3 covers 13 residues. Per the germline V gene, CDR1 is SGHAT and CDR2 is FQDESV (reference sequence).

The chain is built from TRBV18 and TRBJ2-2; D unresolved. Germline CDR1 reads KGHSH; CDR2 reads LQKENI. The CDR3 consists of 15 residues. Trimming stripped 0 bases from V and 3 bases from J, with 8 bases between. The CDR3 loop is CASSPPPSHTGELFF. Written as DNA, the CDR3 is TGTGCCAGCTCACCACCGCCCAGCCACACCGGGGAGCTGTTTTTT.

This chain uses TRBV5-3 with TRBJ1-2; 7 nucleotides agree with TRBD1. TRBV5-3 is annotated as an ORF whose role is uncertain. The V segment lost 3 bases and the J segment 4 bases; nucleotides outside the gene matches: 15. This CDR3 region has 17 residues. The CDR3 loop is CARSCPALGQPTYGYTF. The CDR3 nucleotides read TGTGCCAGAAGCTGCCCGGCTTTGGGACAGCCTACCTATGGCTACACCTTC.

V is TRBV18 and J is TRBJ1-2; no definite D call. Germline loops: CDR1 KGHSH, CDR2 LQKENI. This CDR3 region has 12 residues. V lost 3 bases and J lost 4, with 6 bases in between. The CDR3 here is CASSPSGYGYTF. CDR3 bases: TGTGCCAGCTCACCCTCGGGCTATGGCTACACCTTC.

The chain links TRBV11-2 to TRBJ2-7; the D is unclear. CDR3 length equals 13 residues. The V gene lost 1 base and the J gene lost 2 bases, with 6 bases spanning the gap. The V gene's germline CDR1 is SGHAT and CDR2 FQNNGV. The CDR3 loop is CASSLGQTYEQYF. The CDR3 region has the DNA TGTGCCAGCAGCTTAGGACAAACCTACGAGCAGTACTTC.

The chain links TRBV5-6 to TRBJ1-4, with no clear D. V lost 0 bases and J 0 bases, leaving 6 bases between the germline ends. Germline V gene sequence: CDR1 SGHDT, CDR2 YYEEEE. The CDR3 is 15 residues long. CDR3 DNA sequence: TGTGCCAGCAGCTTGGGTGCAGCAACTAATGAAAAACTGTTTTTT. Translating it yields CASSLGAATNEKLFF.

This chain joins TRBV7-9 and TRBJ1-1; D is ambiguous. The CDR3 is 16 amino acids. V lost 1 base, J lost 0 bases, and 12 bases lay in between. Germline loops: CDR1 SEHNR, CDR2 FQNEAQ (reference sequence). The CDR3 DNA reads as TGTGCCAGCAGCTTAGTAGGCCTTCTGATGAACACTGAAGCTTTCTTT. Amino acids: CASSLVGLLMNTEAFF. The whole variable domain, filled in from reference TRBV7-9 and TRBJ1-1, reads DTGVSQNPRHKITKRGQNVTFRCDPISEHNRLYWYRQTLGQGPEFLTYFQNEAQLEKSRLLSDRFSAERPKGSFSTLEIQRTEQGDSAMYLCASSLVGLLMNTEAFFGQGTRLTVV.

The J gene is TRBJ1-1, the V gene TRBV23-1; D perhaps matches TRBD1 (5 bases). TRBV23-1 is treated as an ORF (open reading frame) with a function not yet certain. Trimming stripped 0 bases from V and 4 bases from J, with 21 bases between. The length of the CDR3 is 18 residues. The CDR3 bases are TGCGCCAGCAGTCAATCTGGGCAGGGAAGAACCCCGGGCACTGAAGCTTTCTTT. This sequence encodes CASSQSGQGRTPGTEAFF.

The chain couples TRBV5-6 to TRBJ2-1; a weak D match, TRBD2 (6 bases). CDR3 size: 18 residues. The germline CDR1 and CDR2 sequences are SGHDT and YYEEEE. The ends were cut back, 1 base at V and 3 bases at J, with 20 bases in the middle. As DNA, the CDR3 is TGTGCCAGCAGCTTGTCACCGAGAGGGACTCGGGTCTACAATGAGCAGTTCTTC. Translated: CASSLSPRGTRVYNEQFF.